A selection of T cell receptor beta chains follows, all from one sample in a study of CD8 T cells in ankylosing spondylitis. One entry per CDR3 protein, called by TCRdb with MiXCR from the 5' RACE reads. This table has over 400,000 distinct CDR3 sequences, around 26% appearing once. The sample was blood, either unsorted or a sorted T cell fraction (not recorded which). Receptors originate from a male donor with ankylosing spondylitis. The CDR3 runs from the conserved cysteine through the conserved F or W. The D gene is left open where the match is weak. A clone size is listed for some rows: how often the clone was seen (once, few, many), or a class if it is expanded.

d_gene	abundance	v_gene	j_gene	CDR3nt	CDR3aa
.	.	TRBV24-1	TRBJ1-5	TGTGCCACCAGTGAGCCAGGGGGCAATCAGCCCCAGCATTTT	CATSEPGGNQPQHF
.	.	TRBV9	TRBJ1-4	TGTGCCAGCAGCGTAGTGGTGACAGGAAATGAAAAACTGTTTTTT	CASSVVVTGNEKLFF
TRBD1	.	TRBV13	TRBJ1-6	TGTGCCAGCAGCTTAGCCCACGGGACAGCGAGTTATAATTCACCCCTCCACTTT	CASSLAHGTASYNSPLHF
.	.	TRBV7-2	TRBJ1-5	TGTGCCAGCAGCCGCTTATCAGGCCCTCAGCCCCAGCATTTT	CASSRLSGPQPQHF
.	few	TRBV20-1	TRBJ2-7	TGCAGTGCTAGAGGGAGAACGGAGCAGTACTTC	CSARGRTEQYF
TRBD2	.	TRBV5-1	TRBJ2-2	TGCGCCAGCAGCTCTGACACTAGCGGGATGACCGGGGAGCTGTTTTTT	CASSSDTSGMTGELFF
TRBD1	.	TRBV5-1	TRBJ1-5	TGCGCCAGCAGCCCCACAGGGGGAGTGGGTCAGCCCCAGCATTTT	CASSPTGGVGQPQHF
.	.	TRBV6-2/TRBV6-3	TRBJ1-5	TGTGCCAGCAGTCCCGGGGCGATGGTGGGGCAGCCCCAGCATTTT	CASSPGAMVGQPQHF
TRBD2	few	TRBV14	TRBJ2-1	TGTGCCAGCAGCCCGCTTCGTGCTAGCGGGTCATACAATGAGCAGTTCTTC	CASSPLRASGSYNEQFF
TRBD2	.	TRBV3-1	TRBJ2-6	TGTGCCAGCAGCCAAGCGGGGGGCTCTGGGGCCAACGTCCTGACTTTC	CASSQAGGSGANVLTF
.	.	TRBV6-2/TRBV6-3	TRBJ2-1	TGTGCCAGCACCGGCTGGGGCCTAAATGAGCAGTTCTTC	CASTGWGLNEQFF
.	few	TRBV10-3	TRBJ1-5	TGTGCCATCAGTGAAGGCAGGGTCGGAAATCAGCCCCAGCATTTT	CAISEGRVGNQPQHF
TRBD2	few	TRBV6-2/TRBV6-3	TRBJ2-1	TGTGCCAGCAGGACTTCGACCCCTAGCGGCCAGAAGCAGTTCTTC	CASRTSTPSGQKQFF
.	.	TRBV15	TRBJ1-2	TGTGCCACCAGCAGAAGGGAAGACTATGGCTACACCTTC	CATSRREDYGYTF
TRBD1	few	TRBV11-2	TRBJ1-1	TGTGCCAGCAGCCCCGGGGGGACAGGGGCAACTGAAGCTTTCTTT	CASSPGGTGATEAFF
.	many	TRBV12-3/TRBV12-4	TRBJ2-2	TGTGCCAGCAGGGACATAAACACCGGGGAGCTGTTTTTT	CASRDINTGELFF
TRBD2	.	TRBV24-1	TRBJ2-3	TGTGCCACCAGTGATTCAAGCGGGAGGAACACAGATACGCAGTATTTT	CATSDSSGRNTDTQYF
.	.	TRBV19	TRBJ1-2	TGTGCCAGTAAACAGTCTCAAGCTAACTATGGCTACACCTTC	CASKQSQANYGYTF
.	.	TRBV6-6	TRBJ1-1	TGTGCCAGCAGTCCTCCCTTGAACACTGAAGCTTTCTTT	CASSPPLNTEAFF
.	.	TRBV7-9	TRBJ1-5	TGTGCCAGCAGCTTACAGGGAAATAGCAATCAGCCCCAGCATTTT	CASSLQGNSNQPQHF
TRBD2	.	TRBV5-1	TRBJ2-3	TGCGCCAGCAGCATCGGGACTAGCGGCAACACAGATACGCAGTATTTT	CASSIGTSGNTDTQYF
TRBD2	.	TRBV24-1	TRBJ2-1	TGTGCCACCAGTGATTTGAACGGGGGGAATGAGCAGTTCTTC	CATSDLNGGNEQFF
TRBD1	few	TRBV19	TRBJ1-1	TGTGCCAGTAGATGGGGGACAGTGAACACTGAAGCTTTCTTT	CASRWGTVNTEAFF
.	many	TRBV28	TRBJ2-7	TGTGCCAGCACAAAAGTGGGACGGCTCTACGAGCAGTACTTC	CASTKVGRLYEQYF
TRBD2	few	TRBV4-1	TRBJ2-1	TGCGCCAGCAGCCAAGGTAGCGGGAGTCACAATGAGCAGTTCTTC	CASSQGSGSHNEQFF
.	.	TRBV29-1	TRBJ2-5	TGCAGCGTTGGTCACGGGGGAGAGACCCAGTACTTC	CSVGHGGETQYF
.	few	TRBV20-1	TRBJ2-5	TGCAGTGCTAGGGGCAGAAGAGAGACCCAGTACTTC	CSARGRRETQYF
.	.	TRBV30	TRBJ2-6	TGTGCCTGGAGGGGGGGCGCCTGGGGGGCCAACGTCCTGACTTTC	CAWRGGAWGANVLTF
.	.	TRBV5-1	TRBJ2-7	TGCGCCAGCAGTCCGGCGGGGCATTACGAGCAGTACTTC	CASSPAGHYEQYF
.	.	TRBV7-8	TRBJ2-3	TGTGCCAGCAGCTTATTCTACGGGACCAGCGATACGCAGTATTTT	CASSLFYGTSDTQYF
TRBD1	.	TRBV5-4	TRBJ2-5	TGTGCCAGCAGCTTGGGGGGACAGGGGATGGGGACCCAGTACTTC	CASSLGGQGMGTQYF
TRBD2	few	TRBV27	TRBJ2-1	TGTGCCAGCAGTTTACGTGGGACTAGCGGGTCCTACAATGAGCAGTTCTTC	CASSLRGTSGSYNEQFF
TRBD2	few	TRBV12-3/TRBV12-4	TRBJ2-5	TGTGCCAGCAGTTTTAGCCAGCGGGGCCAAGAGACCCAGTACTTC	CASSFSQRGQETQYF
TRBD2	.	TRBV20-1	TRBJ2-1	TGCAGTGCGCTTAGCGGGAGCGAGTACAATGAGCAGTTCTTC	CSALSGSEYNEQFF
TRBD1	few	TRBV7-6	TRBJ2-7	TGTGCCAGCAGCTCCCGGACAGGGGAGGTCGAGCAGTACTTC	CASSSRTGEVEQYF
TRBD2	few	TRBV12-3/TRBV12-4	TRBJ2-3	TGTGCCAGCCGCCAAAAGGCGGGAGACGTCGCAGATACGCAGTATTTT	CASRQKAGDVADTQYF
.	.	TRBV29-1	TRBJ2-3	TGCAGCGTTGTGAAGAGGGGTGCAGATACGCAGTATTTT	CSVVKRGADTQYF
.	few	TRBV20-1	TRBJ2-3	TGCAGTGCTGATGACAACACAGATACGCAGTATTTT	CSADDNTDTQYF
TRBD1	.	TRBV5-1	TRBJ2-3	TGCGCCAGCAGCTTCACAGGGGTCACCTTCACAGATACGCAGTATTTT	CASSFTGVTFTDTQYF
TRBD1	few	TRBV5-6	TRBJ1-1	TGTGCCAGCAGCTTTCGTATACAGGGGGCGACGACTGAAGCTTTCTTT	CASSFRIQGATTEAFF
.	few	TRBV12-3/TRBV12-4	TRBJ2-3	TGTGCCAGCAGTTTATTCGAGGGGCTCACAGATACGCAGTATTTT	CASSLFEGLTDTQYF
.	.	TRBV6-2/TRBV6-3	TRBJ2-7	TGTGCCACCAGACTAACCTACGAGCAGTACTTC	CATRLTYEQYF
.	few	TRBV2	TRBJ2-7	TGTGCCACCCTACCCGGGGTTATTTCCTACGAGCAGTACTTC	CATLPGVISYEQYF
.	few	TRBV5-1	TRBJ2-2	TGCGCCACCTCCTCGGGTGGGGAGAACACCGGGGAGCTGTTTTTT	CATSSGGENTGELFF
TRBD1	few	TRBV10-3	TRBJ1-6	TGTGCCATCAGTGAGAGGACAGGGAATTCACCCCTCCACTTT	CAISERTGNSPLHF